A single T cell receptor beta chain is shown here with its context. This entry belongs to a study of T cell responses to AZD1222 COVID-19 vaccine. The repertoire was sequenced with immunoSEQ multiplex PCR; TCRdb's copy has only in-frame clones and lacks some. The sample shows 95,000 to 150,000 clones, roughly nine tenths of them seen only once. CDR1 and CDR2 (germline): GTSNPN, SVGIG (reference sequence). V was trimmed by 1 base and J by 0 bases, leaving 8 bases between them. The CDR3 consists of 14 residues. The chain has TRBV30 and TRBJ2-3; perhaps TRBD2 as D (6 bases). This TCR came from an adult in good health. The sample consisted of peripheral blood, taken on day 0 of AZD1222 vaccination. The CDR3 coding sequence is TGTGCCTGGAGTGGGGGGAGGAGCACAGATACGCAGTATTTT. Encoded protein: CAWSGGRSTDTQYF.